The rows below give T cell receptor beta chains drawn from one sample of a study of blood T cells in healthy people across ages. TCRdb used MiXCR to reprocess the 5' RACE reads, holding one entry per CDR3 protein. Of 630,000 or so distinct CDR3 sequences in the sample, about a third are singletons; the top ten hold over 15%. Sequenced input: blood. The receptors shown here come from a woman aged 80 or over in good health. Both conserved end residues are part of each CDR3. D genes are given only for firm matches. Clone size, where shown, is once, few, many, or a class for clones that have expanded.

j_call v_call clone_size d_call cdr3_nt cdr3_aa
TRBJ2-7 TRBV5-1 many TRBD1 TGCGCCAGCAGCTTGGCGGGGACAGGGGCTCGCTCCTACGAGCAGTACTTC CASSLAGTGARSYEQYF
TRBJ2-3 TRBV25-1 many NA TGTGCCAGCAGTGAAGGGGCAAGACGTAGCACAGATACGCAGTATTTT CASSEGARRSTDTQYF
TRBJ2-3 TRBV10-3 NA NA TGTGCCATCACCGAAGGGGGCACCCGGGGGACGCAGTATTTT CAITEGGTRGTQYF
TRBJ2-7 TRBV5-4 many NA TGTGCCAGCAGCTTGGATGGGGGTGTCGGCGGGGTCGGGGGCGAGCAGTACTTC CASSLDGGVGGVGGEQYF
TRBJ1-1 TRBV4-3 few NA TGCGCCAGCAGCCAAGATCCTAACCGGGGAAGTGAAGCTTTCTTT CASSQDPNRGSEAFF
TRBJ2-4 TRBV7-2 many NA TGTGCCAGCAGCTTATCCCCGGGGTGGCAGGGCATTCAGTACTTC CASSLSPGWQGIQYF
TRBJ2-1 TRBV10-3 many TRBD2 TGTGCCATCAGTGACCCTGGGCTAGCGGGGGGCACTGAGCAGTTCTTC CAISDPGLAGGTEQFF
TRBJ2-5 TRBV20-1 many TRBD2 TGCAGTGCTCCGACTAGCGGGGAAGAGACCCAGTACTTC CSAPTSGEETQYF
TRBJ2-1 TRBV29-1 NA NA TGCAGCGTTGAATACCGGGGACCCTCCTACAATGAGCAGTTCTTC CSVEYRGPSYNEQFF
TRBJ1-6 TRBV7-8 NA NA TGTGCCAGCAACTTACGCGGGAATCATAATTCACCCCTCCACTTT CASNLRGNHNSPLHF
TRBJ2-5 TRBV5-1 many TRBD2 TGCGCCAGCAGCCCCGGGAGGCACGAGACCCAGTACTTC CASSPGRHETQYF
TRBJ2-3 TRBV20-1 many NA TGCAGTGCTAGAGATTGGGGACAACCGGGAGATACGCAGTATTTT CSARDWGQPGDTQYF
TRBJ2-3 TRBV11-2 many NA TGTGCCAGCAGCTTAGGTGTGGGGCCAGTAGGTGGAGATACGCAGTATTTT CASSLGVGPVGGDTQYF
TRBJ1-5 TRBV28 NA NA TGTGCCAGCAGTCCGTCGGAGTGGGGGGCTAATCAGCCCCAGCATTTT CASSPSEWGANQPQHF
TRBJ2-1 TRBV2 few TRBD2 TGTGCCAGCAGTGAAAAGGCGGGGGGTGGCAATGAGCAGTTCTTC CASSEKAGGGNEQFF
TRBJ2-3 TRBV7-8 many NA TGTGCCAGCAGCCGTGGTGCTACGCAGTATTTT CASSRGATQYF
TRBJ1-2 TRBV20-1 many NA TGCAGTGCTAGATACCCCCTGGCAATTGGCTACACCTTC CSARYPLAIGYTF
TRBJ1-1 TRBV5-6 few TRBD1 TGTGCCAGCAGCTTGGTTTTTAAGGGGGCCACAATTAAGAACACTGAAGCTTTCTTT CASSLVFKGATIKNTEAFF
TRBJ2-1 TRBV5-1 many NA TGCGCCAGCAGCTTGCTATCCAGGGATGAGGATGAGCAGTTCTTC CASSLLSRDEDEQFF
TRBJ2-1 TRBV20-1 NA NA TGCAGTGCCGCGAATCCTGCCTATATCTACAATGAGCAGTTCTTC CSAANPAYIYNEQFF
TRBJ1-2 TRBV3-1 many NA TGTGCCAGCAGCCAAAGTTCAGGAAACTATGGCTACACCTTC CASSQSSGNYGYTF
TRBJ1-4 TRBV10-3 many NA TGTGCCACCCGGGGGGCAGAAAGGCTGTTTTTT CATRGAERLFF
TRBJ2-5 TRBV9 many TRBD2 TGTGCCAGCAGCCCGTCGGGGGGACTAGCGTGGGAGCAGTACTTC CASSPSGGLAWEQYF
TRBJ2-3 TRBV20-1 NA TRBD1 TGCAGTGCTAGAGGCGACAGGGCCAGCACAGATACGCAGTATTTT CSARGDRASTDTQYF
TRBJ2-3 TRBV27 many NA TGTGCCAGCAGCGCGGGACGGATAAGCACAGATACGCAGTATTTT CASSAGRISTDTQYF
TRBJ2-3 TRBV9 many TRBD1 TGTGCCAGCAGCGTGGGGGACAGGGGATCTAGCACAGATACGCAGTATTTT CASSVGDRGSSTDTQYF
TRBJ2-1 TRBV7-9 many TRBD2 TGTGCCAGCAGCTTAGGCGGGGGAGACAATGAGCAGTTCTTC CASSLGGGDNEQFF
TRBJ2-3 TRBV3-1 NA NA TGTGCCAGCAGCCAAGATCTGAGCACAGATACGCAGTATTTT CASSQDLSTDTQYF
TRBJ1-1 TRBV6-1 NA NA TGTGCCAGCAGTGACCTGCTAAGCGCCGCTTTCTTT CASSDLLSAAFF
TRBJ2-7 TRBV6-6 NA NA TGTGCCAGCAGAACCGGGACGTACAATGAGCAGTACTTC CASRTGTYNEQYF
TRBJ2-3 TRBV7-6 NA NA TGTGCCAGCAGCCGGGACACCCGAGGGTCAGATACGCAGTATTTT CASSRDTRGSDTQYF
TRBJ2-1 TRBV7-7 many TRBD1 TGTGCCAGCAGCTTAAGTCCGGGACAGGGCTACAATGAGCAGTTCTTC CASSLSPGQGYNEQFF
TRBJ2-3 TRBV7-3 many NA TGTGCCAGCAGCTTATTGGGGGCTAGCACAGATACGCAGTATTTT CASSLLGASTDTQYF
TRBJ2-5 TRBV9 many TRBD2 TGTGCCAGCAGCGTAGCCCCTAGCGGGGATACGAGCCAGTACTTC CASSVAPSGDTSQYF
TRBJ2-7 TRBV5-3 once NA TGTGCCAGAAGCTTGCCGGGACGTCGGACGGTATACCACGAGCAGTACTTC CARSLPGRRTVYHEQYF
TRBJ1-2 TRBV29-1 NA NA TGCAGCGTTTCGACAGGAACAAACCTCGACTATGGCTACACCTTC CSVSTGTNLDYGYTF
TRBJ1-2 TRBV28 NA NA TGTGCCAGCACCCCCCACCCCCAAAACTATGGCTACACCTTC CASTPHPQNYGYTF
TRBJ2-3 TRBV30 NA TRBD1 TGTGCCTGGAGTCGTGACAGGGGAGGTGATACGCAGTATTTT CAWSRDRGGDTQYF
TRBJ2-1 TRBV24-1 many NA TGTGCCACCAACGGCGTAGACAATGAGCAGTTCTTC CATNGVDNEQFF
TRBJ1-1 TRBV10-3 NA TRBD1 TGTGCCATCACCGGGACAGGGAACACTGAAGCTTTCTTT CAITGTGNTEAFF
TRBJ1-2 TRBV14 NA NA TGTGCCAGCAGCCAAGAAGGTCCGAGGAGGGGCTACACCTTC CASSQEGPRRGYTF
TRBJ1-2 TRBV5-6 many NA TGTGCCAGCACCCTCCGTGGGGGACGGAGAAACTATGGCTACACCTTC CASTLRGGRRNYGYTF
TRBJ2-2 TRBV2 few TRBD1 TGTGCCAGCAGTGAAAGGGACAGGGGCGCCGGGGAGCTGTTTTTT CASSERDRGAGELFF
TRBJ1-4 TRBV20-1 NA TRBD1 TGCAGTGCTGGAGATTATTTTGAGGAACAGGGGGCTGAAAAACTGTTTTTT CSAGDYFEEQGAEKLFF
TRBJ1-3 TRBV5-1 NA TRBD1 TGCGCCAGCAGCTTTTCGGCAGGGGGCAGCTCTGGAAACACCATATATTTT CASSFSAGGSSGNTIYF
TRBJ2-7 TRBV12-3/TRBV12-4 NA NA TGTGCCAGCAGTTTGCGGGGCAACAGGCCCTACGAGCAGTACTTC CASSLRGNRPYEQYF
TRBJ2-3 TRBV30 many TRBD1 TGTGCCTGGAGTAAGGGACAGGACACAGATACGCAGTATTTT CAWSKGQDTDTQYF
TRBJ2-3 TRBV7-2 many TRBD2 TGTGCCAGCAGGAGTAGCGGGGGGGCGGCAGATACGCAGTATTTT CASRSSGGAADTQYF
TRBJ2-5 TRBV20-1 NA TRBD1 TGCAGTGCTAGAAAGGACAGGGTAGGGACGGAGGCCCAGTACTTC CSARKDRVGTEAQYF
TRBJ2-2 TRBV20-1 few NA TGCAGTGCTTATGGGGGATCCGCCGGGGAGCTGTTTTTT CSAYGGSAGELFF
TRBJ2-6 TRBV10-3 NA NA TGTGCCATCAGTGATGTAAGTAAACCCCTCTCTGGGGCCAACGTCCGGACTTTC CAISDVSKPLSGANVRTF
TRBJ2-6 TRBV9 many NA TGTGCCAGCAGACCCCAAACCTGCTGCGGTGGTCTTATATCTGGGGCCAACGTCCTGACTTTC CASRPQTCCGGLISGANVLTF
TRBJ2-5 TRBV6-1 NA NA TGTGCCAGCAGTGAAACCAACCGCGGTTCTCAGCAGTACTTC CASSETNRGSQQYF